A selection of T cell receptor beta chains follows, all from one sample in a study of cytomegalovirus exposure and HLA in healthy donors. Using immunoSEQ multiplex PCR, the repertoire was profiled, and TCRdb retains in-frame clones only, with some absent. The data contain about 400,000 clones, roughly 88% of them singletons. Sequencing was done on a sample of PBMCs. These receptors all stem from a young woman in good health and CMV-seronegative. Each CDR3 is given with its conserved first and last residue. The order of the fields is clone size, J gene, D gene, V gene, CDR3 DNA, CDR3 protein. The D gene is left open where the match is weak. Size is stated for part of the rows, as once, few or many counts, or as a class when the clone is expanded.

clone size: .; J gene: TRBJ2-7; D gene: TRBD2; V gene: TRBV9; CDR3 DNA: TGTGCCAGCAGCTCCGGGGTAGCGGGACCCTACGAGCAGTACTTC; CDR3 protein: CASSSGVAGPYEQYF
clone size: .; J gene: TRBJ2-5; D gene: .; V gene: TRBV30; CDR3 DNA: TGTGCCTGGAGTGTAGGGCGGGGTCAAGAGACCCAGTACTTC; CDR3 protein: CAWSVGRGQETQYF
clone size: .; J gene: TRBJ2-1; D gene: TRBD2; V gene: TRBV28; CDR3 DNA: TGTGCCAGCAGTTTTAATGGGCTAGCGGGAGTCAAAAGGGAGTTCTTC; CDR3 protein: CASSFNGLAGVKREFF
clone size: .; J gene: TRBJ2-7; D gene: .; V gene: TRBV2; CDR3 DNA: TGTGCCAGCAGTGGGCAGGGCCCCTACGAGCAGTACTTC; CDR3 protein: CASSGQGPYEQYF
clone size: .; J gene: TRBJ2-6; D gene: TRBD1; V gene: TRBV15; CDR3 DNA: TGTGCCACCAGCAGGGGACAGGACTCTGGGGCCAACGTCCTGACTTTC; CDR3 protein: CATSRGQDSGANVLTF
clone size: .; J gene: TRBJ2-7; D gene: TRBD1; V gene: TRBV27; CDR3 DNA: TGTGCCAGCAGTTTCGCCAGGGGGTCCTACGAGCAGTACTTC; CDR3 protein: CASSFARGSYEQYF
clone size: .; J gene: TRBJ1-2; D gene: .; V gene: TRBV9; CDR3 DNA: TGTGCCAGCAGCCCGAGCGGGGGCAGTAATGGCTACACCTTC; CDR3 protein: CASSPSGGSNGYTF
clone size: few; J gene: TRBJ2-7; D gene: TRBD1; V gene: TRBV5-1; CDR3 DNA: TGCGCCAGCAGCCCGGACCCGGGACAGGGGCCCTACGAGCAGTACTTC; CDR3 protein: CASSPDPGQGPYEQYF
clone size: .; J gene: TRBJ1-1; D gene: .; V gene: TRBV19; CDR3 DNA: TGTGCCAGTAGTATAGATGAGAGTGGCACTGAAGCTTTCTTT; CDR3 protein: CASSIDESGTEAFF
clone size: .; J gene: TRBJ2-5; D gene: .; V gene: TRBV6-6; CDR3 DNA: TGTGCCAGCAGTACGGGGCGGGATATACAAGAGACCCAGTACTTC; CDR3 protein: CASSTGRDIQETQYF
clone size: .; J gene: TRBJ1-4; D gene: .; V gene: TRBV30; CDR3 DNA: TGTGCCTGGAGTGTACAAGACAGTCTTGAAAAACTGTTTTTT; CDR3 protein: CAWSVQDSLEKLFF
clone size: .; J gene: TRBJ2-5; D gene: .; V gene: TRBV6-1; CDR3 DNA: TGTGCCAGCAGTGAAAGTAGCGGAACCCAAGAGACCCAGTACTTC; CDR3 protein: CASSESSGTQETQYF
clone size: few; J gene: TRBJ1-2; D gene: .; V gene: TRBV2; CDR3 DNA: TGTGCCAGCACCGGAGCTGGACAGCATGGCTACACCTTC; CDR3 protein: CASTGAGQHGYTF
clone size: .; J gene: TRBJ1-2; D gene: .; V gene: TRBV6-5; CDR3 DNA: TGTGCCAGCAGTTACGGCGGACCGGGGAACTATGGCTACACCTTC; CDR3 protein: CASSYGGPGNYGYTF
clone size: .; J gene: TRBJ2-7; D gene: TRBD2; V gene: TRBV2; CDR3 DNA: TGTGCCAGCAGCGCCGGGACTAGGGATTACTACGAGCAGTACTTC; CDR3 protein: CASSAGTRDYYEQYF
clone size: .; J gene: TRBJ1-2; D gene: TRBD1; V gene: TRBV27; CDR3 DNA: TGTGCCAGCAGTTCCCCCGGAAGGGGGCATGGGGGCTACACCTTC; CDR3 protein: CASSSPGRGHGGYTF
clone size: .; J gene: TRBJ2-1; D gene: TRBD2; V gene: TRBV11-2; CDR3 DNA: TGTGCCAGCAGCCAAAGGACTAGCCCCCACAATGAGCAGTTCTTC; CDR3 protein: CASSQRTSPHNEQFF
clone size: .; J gene: TRBJ1-5; D gene: TRBD1; V gene: TRBV6-5; CDR3 DNA: TGTGCCAGCAGGCTGGAAGGGGGCAGCAATCAGCCCCAGCATTTT; CDR3 protein: CASRLEGGSNQPQHF
clone size: .; J gene: TRBJ1-1; D gene: TRBD1; V gene: TRBV13; CDR3 DNA: TGTGCCAGCAGCGGGACAGGGGGTATGAACACTGAAGCTTTCTTT; CDR3 protein: CASSGTGGMNTEAFF
clone size: once; J gene: TRBJ2-7; D gene: TRBD2; V gene: TRBV2; CDR3 DNA: TGTGCCAGCAGTCCTACTAGCGGGAGGCTTCTTGGGACCTACGAGCAGTACTTC; CDR3 protein: CASSPTSGRLLGTYEQYF
clone size: once; J gene: TRBJ1-5; D gene: TRBD1; V gene: TRBV27; CDR3 DNA: TGTGCCAGCAGTTTACTCGCCCCGACAGGGGTCCATCAGCCCCAGCATTTT; CDR3 protein: CASSLLAPTGVHQPQHF
clone size: .; J gene: TRBJ2-1; D gene: TRBD2; V gene: TRBV27; CDR3 DNA: TGTGCCACCAGGGCGGGAGGCTCACACAATGAGCAGTTCTTC; CDR3 protein: CATRAGGSHNEQFF
clone size: .; J gene: TRBJ1-6; D gene: TRBD1; V gene: TRBV28; CDR3 DNA: TGTGCCAGCAGAAAGACAGGGTCCTATAATTCACCCCTCCACTTT; CDR3 protein: CASRKTGSYNSPLHF
clone size: .; J gene: TRBJ2-7; D gene: .; V gene: TRBV7-9; CDR3 DNA: TGTGCCAGCAGCCAACAGGACCCCTCCTACGAGCAGTACTTC; CDR3 protein: CASSQQDPSYEQYF
clone size: .; J gene: TRBJ1-2; D gene: .; V gene: TRBV21-1; CDR3 DNA: TGTGCCAGCCACAAAATTTGGGACAGGGGGGGCTATGGCTACACCTTC; CDR3 protein: CASHKIWDRGGYGYTF
clone size: .; J gene: TRBJ1-2; D gene: TRBD1; V gene: TRBV27; CDR3 DNA: TGTGCCAGCAGTTTACTAGGGGGCGTCCGGCATGGCTACACCTTC; CDR3 protein: CASSLLGGVRHGYTF
clone size: .; J gene: TRBJ2-1; D gene: .; V gene: TRBV21-1; CDR3 DNA: TGTGCCAGCAGGAGGAATGAGCAGTTCTTC; CDR3 protein: CASRRNEQFF
clone size: .; J gene: TRBJ2-6; D gene: TRBD1; V gene: TRBV28; CDR3 DNA: TGTGCCAGCAGAGACCCGGGACAGGGTGCTGGGGCCAACGTCCTGACTTTC; CDR3 protein: CASRDPGQGAGANVLTF
clone size: .; J gene: TRBJ2-7; D gene: .; V gene: TRBV19; CDR3 DNA: TGTGCCAGTAGTACCCCCGAGGGCCCCTACGAGCAGTACTTC; CDR3 protein: CASSTPEGPYEQYF
clone size: .; J gene: TRBJ1-5; D gene: .; V gene: TRBV6-1; CDR3 DNA: TGTGCCAGCTCAAGGGGTCTAAATCAGCCCCAGCATTTT; CDR3 protein: CASSRGLNQPQHF
clone size: once; J gene: TRBJ2-5; D gene: TRBD2; V gene: TRBV2; CDR3 DNA: TGTGCCAGCCGATTAGCGGGAGGGACTGTCATCCAGTACTTC; CDR3 protein: CASRLAGGTVIQYF
clone size: .; J gene: TRBJ1-5; D gene: .; V gene: TRBV7-9; CDR3 DNA: TGTGCCAGCAGCGCCTCCGGGGTTAGCAATCAGCCCCAGCATTTT; CDR3 protein: CASSASGVSNQPQHF
clone size: .; J gene: TRBJ1-2; D gene: .; V gene: TRBV28; CDR3 DNA: TGTGCCAGCACCAGTGCTAACTATGGCTACACCTTC; CDR3 protein: CASTSANYGYTF
clone size: .; J gene: TRBJ2-3; D gene: TRBD2; V gene: TRBV11-2; CDR3 DNA: TGTGCCAGCAGCTTAGCTCGACTAGCGGGAGATACGCAGTATTTT; CDR3 protein: CASSLARLAGDTQYF
clone size: .; J gene: TRBJ2-2; D gene: TRBD2; V gene: TRBV5-4; CDR3 DNA: TGTGCCAGCAGCCCCACTAGCGGGGGAAGTACGAACACCGGGGAGCTGTTTTTT; CDR3 protein: CASSPTSGGSTNTGELFF
clone size: .; J gene: TRBJ2-7; D gene: .; V gene: TRBV27; CDR3 DNA: TGTGCCAGCAGTTTAAGGCCTAGCGACCTCTACGAGCAGTACTTC; CDR3 protein: CASSLRPSDLYEQYF
clone size: .; J gene: TRBJ2-7; D gene: .; V gene: TRBV10-2; CDR3 DNA: TGCGCCAGCAGCGGTGGTAGGGGGATCTACGAGCAGTACTTC; CDR3 protein: CASSGGRGIYEQYF
clone size: .; J gene: TRBJ2-7; D gene: TRBD1; V gene: TRBV28; CDR3 DNA: TGTGCCAGCAGCAAAACAGGGGGTGGGTACGAGCAGTACTTC; CDR3 protein: CASSKTGGGYEQYF
clone size: .; J gene: TRBJ1-5; D gene: TRBD1; V gene: TRBV7-2; CDR3 DNA: TGTGCCAGCAGCTTAGCGGGACAGGGCTATCAGCCCCAGCATTTT; CDR3 protein: CASSLAGQGYQPQHF
clone size: .; J gene: TRBJ1-2; D gene: .; V gene: TRBV28; CDR3 DNA: TGTGCCAGCAGTTTACCCCGGGACACTTATGGCTACACCTTC; CDR3 protein: CASSLPRDTYGYTF
clone size: .; J gene: TRBJ2-1; D gene: .; V gene: TRBV14; CDR3 DNA: TGTGCCAGCAGCCGTCTCAGGAACGCCTACAATGAGCAGTTCTTC; CDR3 protein: CASSRLRNAYNEQFF
clone size: .; J gene: TRBJ2-3; D gene: TRBD2; V gene: TRBV9; CDR3 DNA: TGTGCCAGCAGCGCCGGGACTAGCGGCAACACAGATACGCAGTATTTT; CDR3 protein: CASSAGTSGNTDTQYF
clone size: .; J gene: TRBJ2-2; D gene: .; V gene: TRBV7-6; CDR3 DNA: TGTGCCAGCAGCTTAGCCTCCGGGGAGCTGTTTTTT; CDR3 protein: CASSLASGELFF
clone size: .; J gene: TRBJ1-2; D gene: .; V gene: TRBV30; CDR3 DNA: TGTGCCTGGAATCCAGGACTTATAAAATATGGCTACACCTTC; CDR3 protein: CAWNPGLIKYGYTF
clone size: .; J gene: TRBJ2-7; D gene: TRBD2; V gene: TRBV27; CDR3 DNA: TGTGCCAGCTATTCCGGGACTAGCGGGTACGAGCAGTACTTC; CDR3 protein: CASYSGTSGYEQYF
clone size: .; J gene: TRBJ2-1; D gene: .; V gene: TRBV7-6; CDR3 DNA: TGTGCCAGCAGCCCTACACAAGCGTCTCGGAATGAGCAGTTCTTC; CDR3 protein: CASSPTQASRNEQFF
clone size: .; J gene: TRBJ2-2; D gene: .; V gene: TRBV19; CDR3 DNA: TGTGCCAGTAGTATCTCAGGAGGGGCCGCCGGGGAGCTGTTTTTT; CDR3 protein: CASSISGGAAGELFF
clone size: .; J gene: TRBJ1-3; D gene: .; V gene: TRBV30; CDR3 DNA: TGTGCCTGGGGAGACGGTTACTCTGGAAACACCATATATTTT; CDR3 protein: CAWGDGYSGNTIYF
clone size: .; J gene: TRBJ2-3; D gene: .; V gene: TRBV4-2; CDR3 DNA: TGTGCCAGTGGGAGGCTGGGCGGCACAGATACGCAGTATTTT; CDR3 protein: CASGRLGGTDTQYF
clone size: .; J gene: TRBJ2-7; D gene: TRBD2; V gene: TRBV13; CDR3 DNA: TGTGCCAGCAGTCAGTCCTTGGCCTTAGCGGGGGAGCAGTACTTC; CDR3 protein: CASSQSLALAGEQYF
clone size: .; J gene: TRBJ2-1; D gene: .; V gene: TRBV13; CDR3 DNA: TGTGCCAGCAGCAGGACTATTTTCAATGAGCAGTTCTTC; CDR3 protein: CASSRTIFNEQFF
clone size: .; J gene: TRBJ2-7; D gene: TRBD1; V gene: TRBV27; CDR3 DNA: TGTGCCAGCAGTCAGGGGGCAGGGACCCCTACTTACGAGCAGTACTTC; CDR3 protein: CASSQGAGTPTYEQYF
clone size: .; J gene: TRBJ1-4; D gene: .; V gene: TRBV19; CDR3 DNA: TGTGCCAGTAGTTGGCGGTCGGCAACTAATGAAAAACTGTTTTTT; CDR3 protein: CASSWRSATNEKLFF
clone size: .; J gene: TRBJ2-7; D gene: .; V gene: TRBV15; CDR3 DNA: TGTGCCACCAGCAACGGAGGGGCCTACGAGCAGTACTTC; CDR3 protein: CATSNGGAYEQYF
clone size: .; J gene: TRBJ2-3; D gene: TRBD2; V gene: TRBV6-6; CDR3 DNA: TGTGCCAGCAGTTTACCCGCGGGGGGAACAGATACGCAGTATTTT; CDR3 protein: CASSLPAGGTDTQYF
clone size: .; J gene: TRBJ2-1; D gene: .; V gene: TRBV2; CDR3 DNA: TGTGCCAGCAGCCCCGCGGCGGGCTCCTACAATGAGCAGTTCTTC; CDR3 protein: CASSPAAGSYNEQFF
clone size: .; J gene: TRBJ1-1; D gene: .; V gene: TRBV28; CDR3 DNA: TGTGCCAGCAGCCCTCGGGGAAGTCCGAACACTGAAGCTTTCTTT; CDR3 protein: CASSPRGSPNTEAFF
clone size: .; J gene: TRBJ1-6; D gene: TRBD1; V gene: TRBV27; CDR3 DNA: TGTGCCAGCAGTTCTCCCGGACAGGGGGCATATTCACCCCTCCACTTT; CDR3 protein: CASSSPGQGAYSPLHF
clone size: .; J gene: TRBJ2-7; D gene: TRBD1; V gene: TRBV10-3; CDR3 DNA: TGTGCCATCAGTGAGCCGGGACAGGGGATCGGCTACGAGCAGTACTTC; CDR3 protein: CAISEPGQGIGYEQYF
clone size: .; J gene: TRBJ2-6; D gene: TRBD1; V gene: TRBV7-8; CDR3 DNA: TGTGCCAGCAGCCGGTGGGCAGGGGGCAACTCTGGGGCCAACGTCCTGACTTTC; CDR3 protein: CASSRWAGGNSGANVLTF